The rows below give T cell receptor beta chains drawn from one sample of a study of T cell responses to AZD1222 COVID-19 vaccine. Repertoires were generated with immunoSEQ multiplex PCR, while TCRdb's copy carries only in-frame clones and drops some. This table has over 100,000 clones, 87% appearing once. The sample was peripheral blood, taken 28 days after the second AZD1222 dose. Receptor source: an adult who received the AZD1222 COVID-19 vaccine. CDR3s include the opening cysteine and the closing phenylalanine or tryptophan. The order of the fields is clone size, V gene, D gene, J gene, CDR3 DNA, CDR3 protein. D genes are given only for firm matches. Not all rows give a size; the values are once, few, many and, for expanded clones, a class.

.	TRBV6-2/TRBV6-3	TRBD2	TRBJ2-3	TGTGCCAGCAGTTACCAAAGCGGGGGCCCAGACACAGATACGCAGTATTTT	CASSYQSGGPDTDTQYF
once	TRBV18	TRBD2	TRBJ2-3	TGTGCCAGCTCACCCTCCTCTAGCGGGGGGCCAGATACGCAGTATTTT	CASSPSSSGGPDTQYF
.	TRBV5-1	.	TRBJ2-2	TGCGCCAGCAGCTCTCTTTACCGGGACACCAACACCGGGGAGCTGTTTTTT	CASSSLYRDTNTGELFF
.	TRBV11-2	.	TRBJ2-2	TGTGCCAGCAGCTTTTGGGGGAGAAACACCGGGGAGCTGTTTTTT	CASSFWGRNTGELFF
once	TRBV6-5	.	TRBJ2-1	TGTGCCAGCAGCCAAGGGGGGCATATTGGTGAGCAGTTCTTC	CASSQGGHIGEQFF
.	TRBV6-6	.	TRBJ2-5	TGTGCCAGCACGGGAACCCTAGAGACCCAGTACTTC	CASTGTLETQYF
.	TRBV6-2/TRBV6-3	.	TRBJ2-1	TGTGCCAGCAGTTACTCGAGACGGAGCCTTGAGCAGTTCTTC	CASSYSRRSLEQFF
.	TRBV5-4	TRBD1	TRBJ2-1	TGTGCCAGCAGCTTGGACAGGGGCGCCCCCCCGCCCTACAATGAGCAGTTCTTC	CASSLDRGAPPPYNEQFF
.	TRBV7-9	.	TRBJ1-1	TGTGCCAGCAGCTCGCCTTTCGGGACGGCCAACACTGAAGCTTTCTTT	CASSSPFGTANTEAFF
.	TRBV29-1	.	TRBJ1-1	TGCAGCGTCGCAACCGCTAACACTGAAGCTTTCTTT	CSVATANTEAFF
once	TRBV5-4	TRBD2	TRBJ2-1	TGTGCCAGCAGCCCCAGACTAGCGGGAAATAATGAGCAGTTCTTC	CASSPRLAGNNEQFF
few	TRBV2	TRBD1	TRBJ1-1	TGTGCCAGCAGGACAGGGGGCGTGTGGACTGAAGCTTTCTTT	CASRTGGVWTEAFF
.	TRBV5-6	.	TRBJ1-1	TGTGCCAGCAGCTTCAGTTCAACTACAAAAGCTTTCTTT	CASSFSSTTKAFF
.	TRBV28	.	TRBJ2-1	TGTGCCAGCAGTTTACCGGGCTCCTACAATGAGCAGTTCTTC	CASSLPGSYNEQFF
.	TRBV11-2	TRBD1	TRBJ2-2	TGTGCCAGCAGCGAGAACAGGGGGGTCACCGGGGAGCTGTTTTTT	CASSENRGVTGELFF
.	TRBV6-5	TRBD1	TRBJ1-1	TGTGCCAGCAGTTACTCAGAAGGGGGCCTGAACACTGAAGCTTTCTTT	CASSYSEGGLNTEAFF
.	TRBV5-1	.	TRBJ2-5	TGCGCCAGCAGCTTGGGGGGGGCCGTAGAGACCCAGTACTTC	CASSLGGAVETQYF
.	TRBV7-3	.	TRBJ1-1	TGTGCCAGCAGCTTAACCAGGGGTGTCGGCACTGAAGCTTTCTTT	CASSLTRGVGTEAFF
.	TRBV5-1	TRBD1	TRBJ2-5	TGCGCCAGCAGCTTTACGGGACAGAACCGAGAGACCCAGTACTTC	CASSFTGQNRETQYF
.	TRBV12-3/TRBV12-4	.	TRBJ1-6	TGTGCCAGCAGTCAGGGTTCACCCCTCCACTTT	CASSQGSPLHF
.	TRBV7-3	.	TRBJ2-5	TGTGCCAGCAGCTTAAACTTCCCCGGGACCCAGTACTTC	CASSLNFPGTQYF
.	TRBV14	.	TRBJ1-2	TGTGCCAGCAGCCAATTGAGGTTTGAAGGCTACACCTTC	CASSQLRFEGYTF
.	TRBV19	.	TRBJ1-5	TGTGCCAGTAGTCTCGGGGGTTTGGGTCAGCCCCAGCATTTT	CASSLGGLGQPQHF
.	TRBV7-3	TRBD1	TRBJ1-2	TGTGCCAGCGGCCGTAGGACAGGGGACGGCTACACCTTC	CASGRRTGDGYTF
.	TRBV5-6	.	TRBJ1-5	TGTGCCAGCAGCAAACTTAACGGGGGCGGCGGGCAGCCCCAGCATTTT	CASSKLNGGGGQPQHF
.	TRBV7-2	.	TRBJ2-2	TGTGCCAGCAGCTTATTGGGTGACACCGGGGAGCTGTTTTTT	CASSLLGDTGELFF
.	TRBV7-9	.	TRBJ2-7	TGTGCCAGCAGCCCTGGGACGGATGTTAGCTCCTACGAGCAGTACTTC	CASSPGTDVSSYEQYF
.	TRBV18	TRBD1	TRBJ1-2	TGTGCCAGCTCACCACTCACCGTGGGACAGTCCTATGGCTACACCTTC	CASSPLTVGQSYGYTF
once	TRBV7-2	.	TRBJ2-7	TGTGCCAGCAGCTTGCGGGACGAGCAGTACTTC	CASSLRDEQYF
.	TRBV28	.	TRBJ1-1	TGTGCCAGCAGCTATCCTAGGGGGAGAGGGGCTTTCTTT	CASSYPRGRGAFF
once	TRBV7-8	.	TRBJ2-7	TGTGCCAGCAGCTCGCGAGGGACGACGGTGGGAGAGCAGTACTTC	CASSSRGTTVGEQYF
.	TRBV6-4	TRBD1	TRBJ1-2	TGTGCCAGCAGTCAGGACAGGAACTATGGCTACACCTTC	CASSQDRNYGYTF
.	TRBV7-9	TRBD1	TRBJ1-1	TGTGCCAGCAGCCGGGACAGGGGAGGGAACACTGAAGCTTTCTTT	CASSRDRGGNTEAFF
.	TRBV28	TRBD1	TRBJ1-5	TGTGCCAGCACCACAGGGGGCCCACAGCCCCAGCATTTT	CASTTGGPQPQHF
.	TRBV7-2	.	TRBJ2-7	TGTGCCAGCAGCCTAGAGCAGGGTAACTACGAGCAGTACTTC	CASSLEQGNYEQYF
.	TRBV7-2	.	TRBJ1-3	TGTGCCAGCAGCCAGGTGGGCCAAGGGGCTGGAAACACCATATATTTT	CASSQVGQGAGNTIYF
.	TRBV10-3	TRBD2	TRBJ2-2	TGTGCCATCAGTGACAACCCGAGGAGCGGGGGGATCACCGGGGAGCTGTTTTTT	CAISDNPRSGGITGELFF
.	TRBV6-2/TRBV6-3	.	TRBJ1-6	TGTGCCAGCAGTTACACGGACGGGCAAAGCTCCTTT	CASSYTDGQSSF
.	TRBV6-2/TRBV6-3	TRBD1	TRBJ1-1	TGTGCCAGCAGCGGGACAGGGGGCACTGAAGCTTTCTTT	CASSGTGGTEAFF
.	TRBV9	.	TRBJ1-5	TGTGCCAGCAGCGGGGCTAGCAATCAGCCCCAGCATTTT	CASSGASNQPQHF
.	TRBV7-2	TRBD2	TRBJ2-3	TGTGCCAGCAGCTCTCCCCGACTAGCGGGGGGGTCTAGCACAGATACGCAGTATTTT	CASSSPRLAGGSSTDTQYF
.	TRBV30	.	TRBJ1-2	TGTGCCTGGAGTGTGATAGGGGGCTACACCTTC	CAWSVIGGYTF
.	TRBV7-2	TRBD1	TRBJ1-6	TGTGCCAGCAGCCCCAGGACAGGGAATTCACCCCTCCACTTT	CASSPRTGNSPLHF
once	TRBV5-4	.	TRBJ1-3	TGTGCCAGCAGCCAGTCAGGGGGAAACACCATATATTTT	CASSQSGGNTIYF
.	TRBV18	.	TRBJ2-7	TGTGCCAGCTCACCAGAGACGCTTGGGCTAGGAGTGGGCTACGAGCAGTACTTC	CASSPETLGLGVGYEQYF